The entry that follows covers one T cell receptor (beta chain) sequence. Method: immunoSEQ multiplex PCR; TCRdb's copy keeps in-frame clones and lacks some. Altogether roughly 170,000 clones are present, roughly four fifths being singletons, with the ten largest covering roughly 12%. This sample was taken from a study of blood T cell repertoires in COVID-19. In germline, CDR1 is MDHEN, CDR2 SYDVKM. V shed 3 bases and J shed 7 bases, with 9 bases lying between them. The CDR3 runs to 12 residues. The sample taken for sequencing was PBMCs or T cells enriched from blood (not recorded which). The TCR was taken from a man aged 45-65 years who had recovered from COVID-19. The chain links TRBV28 to TRBJ1-2; no clear D gene. CDR3 coding DNA: TGTGCCAGCAGTTTGGGGAGAGGTGGCTACACCTTC. This gives the protein CASSLGRGGYTF.